This T cell receptor beta chain emerged from a study of blood T cell repertoires in COVID-19 (dated by TCRdb to about 2020). Regarding the research as a whole: Samples covering the acute and convalescent phases of COVID-19 were provided by collaborators in the United States, Italy and Spain. The prospective study material was composed of cDNA or gDNA derived from T cells, B-cell-depleted T cells, or PBMCs. Deeply sampled blood TCRbeta repertoires from subjects exposed to, actively infected with, or recovered from COVID-19 were included in the dataset. A freely available public database, intended as a resource for researchers studying the immune response to SARS-CoV-2, is where the repertoires were released. The samples were drawn from the first 160 participants of the ongoing ImmuneRACE study and from over 950 subjects provided by 6 global collaborators. Nearly every sample came with metadata listing a de-identified subject ID, COVID-19 status, age in years and sex. HLA class I and class II types, where available, came from metadata supplied by the sample provider rather than from assay-based typing.

Points on this clone: Its antigen remains undetermined. Nothing much larger sits one base from this clone, and base qualities are not available.

The immunoSEQ Assay, a bias-controlled multiplex PCR, was used to amplify TCRbeta CDR3 regions from genomic DNA. On the study's bioinformatics: Nucleated cell counts per sample were estimated from amplification of reference gene primers within the assay. Sequence reads were collapsed and filtered to measure the absolute abundance of every unique TCRbeta CDR3 rearrangement. For each sample, productive Simpson clonality was calculated as the square root of Simpson's diversity index across productive rearrangements. TCRdb's version of the immuneACCESS table is confined to in-frame rearrangements and falls short of the full clone set. An unresolved V gene accounts for under half of the shortfall where checked; the remainder is of unknown origin. Clonal size and the V and J genes are those of that table, whereas D and trimming came from the DNA. In this sample the table shows just under 150,000 clones, roughly 87% of which occur a single time. The ten biggest clones cover less than 0.95% of the sample.

The trim is 6 bases for V and 2 bases for J, with a gap of 7 bases between the germline ends. The CDR3 starts with the cysteine, ends with the phenylalanine, and has 12 residues. Only CDR3 DNA is held: 36 bases, read in frame from base 1. CDR1 and CDR2, per the germline V gene, are MNHEY and SVGAGI. Each collaborating institution followed its own protocols to collect whole blood in K2EDTA tubes. For TCRbeta analysis, collaborators shipped samples as frozen whole blood, isolated PBMCs, or DNA extracted from either of those sample types. Overall study results and their limits: Clinical and demographic metadata were provided uncurated, with the amount varying by source and participant.

The chain couples TRBV6-5 to TRBJ1-2; the D gene cannot be resolved reliably. The sequencing input was peripheral blood. This TCR was sampled from a woman aged 50 to 60 with acute or convalescent COVID-19. Read as DNA, the sequence is TGTGCCAGCAGGCAGATAAACTATGGCTACACCTTC. Translated, it reads CASRQINYGYTF.